The rows below give T cell receptor beta chains drawn from one sample of a study of blood T cell repertoires in COVID-19. TCRdb keeps only in-frame clones here, not all; method: immunoSEQ multiplex PCR. Of roughly 300,000 clones in the sample, 83% were seen once. Sequenced: peripheral blood. The receptors were gathered from a woman between 50 and 59 years old who had recovered from COVID-19. CDR3s include the opening cysteine and the closing phenylalanine or tryptophan. D genes are given only for firm matches. Size tells how often a clone was seen (once, few, many) or the class of an expanded clone, and some rows leave it out.

>TRBJ2-2|-|TRBV11-2|-|15
CASRRVGFGTGELFF
TGTGCCAGCAGGAGGGTGGGGTTCGGCACCGGGGAGCTGTTTTTT
>TRBJ2-5|-|TRBV19|-|14
CASSMAARAETQYF
TGTGCCAGTAGTATGGCTGCCAGGGCGGAGACCCAGTACTTC
>TRBJ2-2|-|TRBV7-3|-|15
CASSLRGLNTGELFF
TGTGCCAGCAGCTTACGCGGATTGAACACCGGGGAGCTGTTTTTT
>TRBJ1-1|TRBD1|TRBV30|-|12
CAWSRDRSEAFF
TGTGCCTGGAGTCGGGACAGGTCTGAAGCTTTCTTT
>TRBJ2-5|-|TRBV3-1/TRBV3-2|-|12
CASSLAEETQYF
TGTGCCAGCAGCCTAGCGGAAGAGACCCAGTACTTC
>TRBJ2-7|TRBD1|TRBV27|once|14
CASRGGSPRDRQYF
TGTGCCAGCAGAGGGGGCTCACCACGGGATCGGCAGTACTTC
>TRBJ2-6|-|TRBV5-1|once|14
CASSPGVRANVLTF
TGCGCCAGCAGCCCCGGGGTAAGGGCCAACGTCCTGACTTTC
>TRBJ2-4|-|TRBV20-1|-|11
CSPSGRNIQYF
TGCAGCCCCAGCGGACGGAACATTCAGTACTTC
>TRBJ1-3|-|TRBV5-5|-|15
CASSPAIRAGNTIYF
TGTGCCAGCAGCCCCGCAATTAGAGCAGGAAACACCATATATTTT
>TRBJ2-1|-|TRBV27|-|14
CASCDGNGYNEQFF
TGTGCCAGTTGTGACGGCAACGGGTACAATGAGCAGTTCTTC
>TRBJ1-2|-|TRBV7-2|-|17
CASSLRVVSSGSYGYTF
TGTGCCAGCAGCTTAAGAGTCGTTTCCTCGGGGAGCTATGGCTACACCTTC
>TRBJ2-5|TRBD2|TRBV2|-|15
CASRPYSGNGETQYF
TGTGCCAGCAGGCCTTATAGCGGGAACGGGGAGACCCAGTACTTC
>TRBJ1-2|TRBD1|TRBV4-3|-|13
CASSRDRGDGYTF
TGCGCCAGCAGCCGGGACAGGGGGGATGGCTACACCTTC
>TRBJ2-4|TRBD1|TRBV7-9|few|14
CASSQQGSKNIQYF
TGTGCCAGCAGCCAACAGGGGTCCAAAAACATTCAGTACTTC
>TRBJ2-3|-|TRBV3-1/TRBV3-2|-|16
CASSPRLLRNPDTQYF
TGTGCCAGCAGCCCCCGACTCCTTCGAAATCCAGATACGCAGTATTTT